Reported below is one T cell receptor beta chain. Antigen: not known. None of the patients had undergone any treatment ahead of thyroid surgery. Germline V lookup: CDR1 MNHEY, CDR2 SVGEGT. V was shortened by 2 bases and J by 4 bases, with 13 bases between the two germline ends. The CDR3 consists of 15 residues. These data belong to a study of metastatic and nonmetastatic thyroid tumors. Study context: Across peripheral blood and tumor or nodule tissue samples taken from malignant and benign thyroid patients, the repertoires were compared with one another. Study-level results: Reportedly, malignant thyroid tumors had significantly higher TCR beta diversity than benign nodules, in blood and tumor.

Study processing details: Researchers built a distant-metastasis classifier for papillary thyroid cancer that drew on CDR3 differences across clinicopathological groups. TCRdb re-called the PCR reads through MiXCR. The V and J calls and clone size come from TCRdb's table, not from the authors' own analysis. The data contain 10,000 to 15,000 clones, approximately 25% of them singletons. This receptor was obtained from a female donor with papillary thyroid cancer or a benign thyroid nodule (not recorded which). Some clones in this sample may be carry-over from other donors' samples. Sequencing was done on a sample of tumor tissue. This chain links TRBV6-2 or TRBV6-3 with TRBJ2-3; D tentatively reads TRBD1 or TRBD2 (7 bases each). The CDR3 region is CASSYHSGGADTQYF. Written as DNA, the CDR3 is TGTGCCAGCAGTTACCACTCAGGGGGGGCAGATACGCAGTATTTT.